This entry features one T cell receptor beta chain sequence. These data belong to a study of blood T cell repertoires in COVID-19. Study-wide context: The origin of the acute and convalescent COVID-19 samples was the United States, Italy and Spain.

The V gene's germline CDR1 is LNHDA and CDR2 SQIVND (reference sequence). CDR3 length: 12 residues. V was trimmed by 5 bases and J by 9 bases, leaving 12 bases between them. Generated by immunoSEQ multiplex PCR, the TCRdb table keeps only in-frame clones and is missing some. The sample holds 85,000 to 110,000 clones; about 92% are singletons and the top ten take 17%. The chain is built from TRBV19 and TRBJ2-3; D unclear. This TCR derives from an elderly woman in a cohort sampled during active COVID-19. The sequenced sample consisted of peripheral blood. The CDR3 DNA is TGTGCCAGTAGTGTAACGGTTTCAACGCAGTATTTT. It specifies CASSVTVSTQYF.